This entry features one TCR beta chain sequence. Donors had nominal health at sampling but likely had unrecorded immune exposures. These data originate in a study of cytomegalovirus exposure and HLA in healthy donors. The overall study: Counted in an early data release were about 85 million unique TCRs from HLA-typed donors.

The PCR was carried out with 60 Vbeta primers and 13 Jbeta primers. Sequencing used immunoSEQ multiplex PCR; TCRdb keeps in-frame clones, though not all of them. Of 150,000 to 200,000 clones listed, approximately 75% are singletons. CDR3 length: 15 residues. The V gene's germline CDR1 is SNHLY and CDR2 FYNNEI. V trimming: 3 bases; J trimming: 4 bases; junction bases outside the gene matches: 8. The source of this sequence is a girl aged 5-17 years in good health and CMV-seronegative. Sequenced sample: PBMCs. The chain employs TRBV2 and TRBJ2-7; 8 nucleotides line up with TRBD2. The CDR3 sequence is CASSDEARGDYEQYF. In DNA form, the CDR3 reads TGTGCCAGCAGTGACGAGGCGCGGGGGGATTACGAGCAGTACTTC.